The 28 T cell receptor beta chains in this list originate from one sample, sequenced in a study of beta chain features in type 1 diabetes. The entirety of the isolated RNA underwent reverse transcription, so expressed TCRB transcripts were sequenced. The protocol was immunoSEQ multiplex PCR, while the TCRdb copy is restricted to in-frame clones and leaves out a portion. Of roughly 250,000 clones in the sample, around 10% are singletons; the top ten hold 0.03% to 0.04%. Sequences were obtained from naive CD4+ T cells from blood. The source of these receptors is a woman aged 18-29 years in good health.

This clone was seen a few times. CDR3 sequence: CASSPQVAGGSYEQYF. The CDR3 DNA sequence: TGTGCCAGCAGCCCACAAGTAGCGGGAGGGTCGTACGAGCAGTACTTC. The chain has TRBV9 and TRBJ2-7, with 11 bases lining up with TRBD2. The CDR3 is 16 amino acids. CDR1 and CDR2 (germline): SGDLS, YYNGEE. V shed 4 bases, J shed 4 bases, and the junction held 10 bases outside the gene matches.

This clone has a handful of counts. The chain employs TRBV7-9 and TRBJ2-1; 12 nucleotides align to TRBD2. After removal of 5 bases from V and 7 bases from J, the junction contained 6 bases not matched to a gene. CDR3 length: 15 amino acids. Germline CDR1 is SEHNR and CDR2 is FQNEAQ (reference sequence). CDR3 sequence (DNA): TGTGCCAGCAGCGCGACTAGCGGGGGAACTAATGAGCAGTTCTTC. Its protein is CASSATSGGTNEQFF. Drawing the rest from reference TRBV7-9 and TRBJ2-1, the complete variable domain is DTGVSQNPRHKITKRGQNVTFRCDPISEHNRLYWYRQTLGQGPEFLTYFQNEAQLEKSRLLSDRFSAERPKGSFSTLEIQRTEQGDSAMYLCASSATSGGTNEQFFGPGTRLTVL.

This clone has a handful of counts. The CDR3 is CASSQERQGLSEKLFF. Here the CDR3 DNA reads TGCGCCAGCAGCCAAGAGCGCCAGGGTCTTAGTGAAAAACTGTTTTTT. V and J are TRBV4-1 and TRBJ1-4; maybe TRBD1 (5 bases). This CDR3 spans 16 amino acids. Germline CDR1 reads MGHRA; CDR2 reads YSYEKL. Deletions cut 0 bases from V and 7 bases from J, with 15 bases between.

The chain couples TRBV10-2 to TRBJ1-5, with D perhaps matching TRBD1 (5 bases). V lost 3 bases to trimming and J lost 1 base, with 16 bases between them. This CDR3 spans 17 amino acids. Per the germline V gene, CDR1 is WSHSY and CDR2 is SAAADI. The CDR3 region has the DNA TGCGCCAGCAGTGACAATTGGGGCCGACAAAGCAATCAGCCCCAGCATTTT. Its protein product is CASSDNWGRQSNQPQHF.

This clone has a handful of counts. The chain carries TRBV27 and TRBJ1-2; maybe TRBD1 (5 bases). The CDR3 runs 15 residues. The germline V and J ends were trimmed by 1 base and 3 bases, with 12 bases remaining between them. Germline V CDR1 and CDR2: MNHEY, SMNVEV (reference sequence). The CDR3 DNA follows: TGTGCCAGCAGTTTATATGGGGGGGAGGACTATGGCTACACCTTC. Translation: CASSLYGGEDYGYTF.

The rearrangement links TRBV5-6 to TRBJ1-4; the match to TRBD1 covers 7 bases. The germline gives CDR1 SGHDT, CDR2 YYEEEE. The junction had 12 bases not matched to a gene; V was cut back by 4 bases and J by 0 bases. The CDR3 is 18 amino acids. CDR3 residues: CASSPMTGIIATNEKLFF. CDR3 bases: TGTGCCAGCAGCCCAATGACAGGGATAATTGCAACTAATGAAAAACTGTTTTTT.

V usage is TRBV2 and J usage is TRBJ2-6, with a tentative D call TRBD1 (6 bases). Germline CDR1 and CDR2: SNHLY and FYNNEI. V was cut by 6 bases and J by 2 bases, with 14 bases left in between. CDR3 length: 16 amino acids. The chain's CDR3 is CASRDRGLTGANVLTF. CDR3 bases: TGTGCCAGCAGGGATAGGGGGTTGACTGGGGCCAACGTCCTGACTTTC.

J is TRBJ1-6 and V is TRBV29-1; D ambiguous. Trimming took 5 bases from V and 4 from J, leaving 12 bases between them. The germline V gene has CDR1 SQVTM and CDR2 ANQGSEA. The CDR3 runs to 14 residues. Here the CDR3 reads CSVRVPGYNSPLHF. The CDR3, as DNA: TGCAGCGTTCGTGTTCCGGGTTATAATTCACCCCTCCACTTT.

In this sample, this clone turned up a few times. The V and J genes are TRBV2 and TRBJ2-5; D remains unclear. The CDR3 is 11 residues long. Deletions cut 2 bases from V and 8 bases from J, with 6 bases between. Germline CDR1 is SNHLY and CDR2 is FYNNEI. The CDR3 coding sequence is TGTGCCAGCAGTGAAACGGGTACCCAGTACTTC. It specifies CASSETGTQYF.

In this sample, this clone turned up a few times. V gene TRBV19 combines with J gene TRBJ2-1; the D gene is possibly TRBD2 (6 bases). The CDR3 runs to 14 residues. Per the germline V gene, CDR1 is LNHDA and CDR2 is SQIVND (reference sequence). The V and J ends lost 5 bases and 6 bases respectively, with 14 bases between them. The CDR3: CASSPDGSGNEQFF. CDR3 coding DNA: TGTGCCAGTAGTCCCGACGGGAGTGGCAATGAGCAGTTCTTC.

The table lists this clone with a few counts. The chain employs TRBV5-4 and TRBJ2-1; unclear D gene. The V and J ends lost 4 bases and 0 bases respectively, with 11 bases between them. Germline CDR1 is SGHNT and CDR2 is YYREEE (reference sequence). The CDR3 spans 15 residues. CDR3 residues: CASSPLPSSYNEQFF. CDR3 nucleotides: TGTGCCAGCAGCCCCCTCCCTAGCTCCTACAATGAGCAGTTCTTC.

A few counts support this clone. The CDR3 region is CASTLTSGSYEQYF. As DNA, the CDR3 is TGTGCCAGCACCTTGACTAGCGGGAGCTACGAGCAGTACTTC. The chain combines TRBV6-6 with TRBJ2-7; 12 bases are shared with TRBD2. Trimming cost V 7 bases and J 3 bases; bases outside gene matches: 4. Germline CDR1 and CDR2: MNHNY and SVGAGI (reference sequence). CDR3 length equals 14 residues.

V is TRBV5-1 and J is TRBJ2-7, with 13 nucleotides matching TRBD2. The CDR3 has 17 amino acids. CDR1 is SGHRS and CDR2 is YFSETQ in the germline V gene. J gave up 3 bases and V 5 bases, and 11 bases lay outside the gene matches. This CDR3 is CASRRGTSGDPFYEQYF. In nucleotides, the CDR3 is TGCGCCAGCAGACGGGGGACTAGCGGGGACCCCTTCTACGAGCAGTACTTC.

V and J are TRBV23-1 and TRBJ2-2; 13 bases align to TRBD2. TRBV23-1 is assigned to the ORF class and has an uncertain function. The CDR3 loop spans 18 amino acids. Germline trimming cut 2 bases from V and 4 bases from J; bases unmatched to any gene: 7. The CDR3 loop is CASSQATSGGSSTGELFF. Written as DNA, the CDR3 is TGCGCCAGCAGTCAAGCGACTAGCGGGGGGTCCAGCACCGGGGAGCTGTTTTTT.

The V call is TRBV11-2, the J call TRBJ1-2; 7 bases are a match to TRBD1. Germline V gives CDR1 SGHAT, CDR2 FQNNGV. The CDR3 spans 13 residues. V was pared by 7 bases and J by 4 bases, with 6 bases of the junction left unmatched. The CDR3 reads CASKPGQLYGYTF. CDR3 in DNA: TGTGCCAGCAAACCGGGACAGCTCTATGGCTACACCTTC.

The chain links TRBV6-6 to TRBJ2-1; no reliable D call. Trimming shortened V by 0 bases and J by 9 bases, and 12 bases separated the two germline ends. Germline assignment: CDR1 MNHNY and CDR2 SVGAGI (reference sequence). This CDR3 comprises 14 residues. CDR3 sequence: CASSYSVSGPEQFF. CDR3 coding DNA: TGTGCCAGCAGTTACTCGGTTTCCGGTCCTGAGCAGTTCTTC.

The chain uses TRBV19 and TRBJ1-1; D ambiguous. V lost 7 bases, J lost 11 bases, and 11 bases lay in between. This CDR3 has 10 residues. CDR1 is LNHDA, CDR2 SQIVND, per germline (reference sequence). The CDR3 region is CASTGGSAFF. The CDR3 DNA reads TGTGCCAGTACGGGAGGGTCCGCTTTCTTT.

Only a few counts were recorded for this clone. V is TRBV6-5 and J is TRBJ2-7; 12 bases agree with TRBD2. Germline trimming cut 5 bases from V and 3 bases from J; bases unmatched to any gene: 2. CDR1 and CDR2 (germline): MNHEY, SVGAGI. The CDR3 has 14 amino acids. CDR3: CASSGLAGIYEQYF. CDR3 nucleotide sequence: TGTGCCAGCAGTGGACTAGCGGGAATCTACGAGCAGTACTTC.

This clone appeared a few times. V and J are TRBV7-2 and TRBJ2-1, with D maybe TRBD2 (7 bases). The CDR3 loop spans 19 amino acids. Germline V gene lookup returns CDR1 SGHTA and CDR2 FQGNSA. Trimming left V 0 bases short and J 6 bases short, with 24 bases between. CDR3 coding DNA: TGTGCCAGCAGCTTAGCGATAGGGGGGGGACGACTAGTCCGCAATGAGCAGTTCTTC. Translation gives CASSLAIGGGRLVRNEQFF.

This clone has only a few counts. The CDR3 here is CASSPGLVGNEQFF. CDR3 in DNA: TGCGCCAGCAGCCCAGGACTGGTAGGCAATGAGCAGTTCTTC. V gene TRBV5-1 combines with J gene TRBJ2-1; TRBD2 is a possible D gene (5 bases). Per the germline V gene, CDR1 is SGHRS and CDR2 is YFSETQ. The CDR3 extends over 14 amino acids. V was cut by 4 bases and J by 6 bases, with 14 bases left in between.

The gene calls are TRBV5-4 and TRBJ2-7, with 9 bases matching TRBD2. The V and J ends lost 3 bases and 1 base, in that order; junction bases with no gene match: 11. The germline V gene encodes CDR1 SGHNT and CDR2 YYREEE (reference sequence). There are 17 residues in the CDR3. The chain's CDR3 is CASSWGVGTSRSYEQYF. The CDR3 nucleotides read TGTGCCAGCAGCTGGGGGGTCGGGACTAGCAGATCCTACGAGCAGTACTTC.

This clone was seen a few times. The chain combines TRBV6-1 with TRBJ2-1; the match to TRBD2 covers 9 bases. CDR1 MNHNS and CDR2 SASEGT come from the germline V gene. V lost 1 base to trimming and J lost 4 bases; unmatched junction nucleotides: 2. This CDR3 is built from 15 residues. CDR3 loop: CASSEVSGSYNEQFF. CDR3 coding DNA: TGTGCCAGCAGTGAAGTTAGCGGGAGTTACAATGAGCAGTTCTTC.

This clone was detected only a few times. The V and J genes are TRBV19 and TRBJ2-2; tentatively, D is TRBD2 (5 bases). V was trimmed by 6 bases and J by 1 base, leaving 6 bases between them. The length of the CDR3 is 13 residues. The germline V gene has CDR1 LNHDA and CDR2 SQIVND (reference sequence). The CDR3 here is CASREVNTGELFF. The CDR3, as DNA: TGTGCCAGTAGGGAGGTGAACACCGGGGAGCTGTTTTTT.

This clone was seen more than once but under ten times. V is TRBV11-3 and J is TRBJ2-3; TRBD2 agrees at 11 bases. Germline V CDR1 and CDR2: SGHNT, YENEEA. This CDR3 is built from 16 residues. V dropped 5 bases and J dropped 3; count of bases not matched to a gene: 7. The CDR3 sequence is CASSLTSGSWTDTQYF. The CDR3 DNA is TGTGCCAGCAGCCTCACTAGCGGGAGTTGGACAGATACGCAGTATTTT.

The table lists this clone with a few counts. The genes are TRBV9 and TRBJ2-7; maybe TRBD1 (5 bases). The length of the CDR3 is 14 residues. Per the germline V gene, CDR1 is SGDLS and CDR2 is YYNGEE. Trimming pared 2 bases from V and 0 bases from J, leaving 9 bases between. CDR3 bases: TGTGCCAGCAGCGTCGACAGTGGCTCCTACGAGCAGTACTTC. It translates to CASSVDSGSYEQYF.

This chain uses TRBV4-1 with TRBJ2-3, with D perhaps matching TRBD2 (5 bases). CDR3 size: 15 residues. The V and J ends lost 1 base and 3 bases respectively, with 11 bases between them. Germline CDR1 is MGHRA and CDR2 is YSYEKL. The CDR3 DNA reads TGCGCCAGCAGCCAAGTAGGAACGGGGACAGATACGCAGTATTTT. This encodes CASSQVGTGTDTQYF.

This clone was detected a few times. The V and J genes are TRBV19 and TRBJ2-4; perhaps TRBD2 as D (5 bases). With 0 bases removed from V and 0 bases from J, the gap between germline ends came to 15 bases. The CDR3 contains 18 residues. Per germline, CDR1 LNHDA and CDR2 SQIVND (reference sequence). The CDR3 nucleotides are TGTGCCAGTAGTATAGATCGTTATGAGAGCGGAGCCAAAAACATTCAGTACTTC. It specifies CASSIDRYESGAKNIQYF.

This clone was detected a few times. The rearrangement links TRBV14 to TRBJ2-2, with 7 positions matching TRBD2. V dropped 2 bases and J dropped 1; count of bases not matched to a gene: 16. The CDR3 is made up of 20 amino acids. The V gene's germline CDR1 is SGHDN and CDR2 FVKESK. CDR3 in DNA: TGTGCCAGCAGCCAAAGGCCGCCGGGGGGATCCATGTGGAACACCGGGGAGCTGTTTTTT. Protein: CASSQRPPGGSMWNTGELFF.